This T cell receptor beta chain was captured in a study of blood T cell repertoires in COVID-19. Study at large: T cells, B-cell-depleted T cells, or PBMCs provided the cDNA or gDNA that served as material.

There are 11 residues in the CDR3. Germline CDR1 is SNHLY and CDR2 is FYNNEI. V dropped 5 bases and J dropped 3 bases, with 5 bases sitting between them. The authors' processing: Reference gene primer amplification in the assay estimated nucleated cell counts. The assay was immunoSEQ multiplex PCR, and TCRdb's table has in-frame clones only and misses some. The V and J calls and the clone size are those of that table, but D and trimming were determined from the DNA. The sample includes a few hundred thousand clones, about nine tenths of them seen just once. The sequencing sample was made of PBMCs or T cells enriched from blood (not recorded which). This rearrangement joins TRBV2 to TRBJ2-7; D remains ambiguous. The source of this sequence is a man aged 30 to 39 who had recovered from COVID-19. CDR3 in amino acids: CASSYSYEQYF. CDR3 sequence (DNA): TGTGCCAGCAGTTATAGCTACGAGCAGTACTTC.